This is a list of T cell receptor beta chains from one sample in a study of molecular identifiers for immune sequencing clone quantification. Using its own MiXCR run on the PCR reads, TCRdb lists one record per CDR3 protein. The table includes more than 450,000 distinct CDR3 sequences, around 23% detected once. The sequencing sample was made of naive CD8+ T cells from blood, with Jurkat cell RNA spiked in. The origin of the receptors is a human donor in good health. Some libraries in this study had Jurkat cell RNA spiked in. CDR3s include the opening cysteine and the closing phenylalanine or tryptophan. Only part of the rows carry a size: once, few, many, or a class if the clone is expanded.

size	V	CDR3
few	TRBV27	CASRGGKQGAPNYGYTF
.	TRBV6-5	CASSYGTDGNAEAFF
few	TRBV4-1	CASTYDARPQGNEQFF
.	TRBV11-2	CASSIFGGRETQYF
many	TRBV7-8	CASSLLAGDRYNEQFF
few	TRBV7-2	CASSPRVGSADQETQYF
.	TRBV5-1	CASSLGPAGSYEQYF
.	TRBV6-5	CASSYGAGGSSPLHF
.	TRBV4-3	CASSPQGSGNTIYF
many	TRBV20-1	CSARGWTVPSTDTQYF
few	TRBV20-1	CSAQTNYGYTF
few	TRBV7-9	CASSLYGTGALGEQFF
.	TRBV5-4	CASSPRDRPNTGELFF
many	TRBV12-3/TRBV12-4	CASSGQASSYEQYF
.	TRBV4-1	CASSQAGAGSNQSQHF
few	TRBV19	CASSIGGGSGNTIYF
.	TRBV9	CASSTEGLANEKLFF
.	TRBV4-3	CASSLDWRGSNQPQHF
.	TRBV6-2/TRBV6-3	CASSGGQLLITDTQYF
many	TRBV4-3	CASSQDWTSNQPQHF
.	TRBV29-1	CSVEVRAYEQYF
.	TRBV9	CASSETPAGGPDTQYF
many	TRBV20-1	CSARLPSGTDTQYF